This T cell receptor (beta chain) was sequenced during a study of blood T cell repertoires in COVID-19. Measured with immunoSEQ multiplex PCR; TCRdb has only the in-frame clones, and not every one. The repertoire holds roughly 230,000 clones, roughly 89% seen once, with roughly 4.5% in the top ten. Germline CDR1 ENHRY, CDR2 SYGVKD. The CDR3 loop spans 14 amino acids. V was shortened by 6 bases and J by 4 bases, with 15 bases between the two germline ends. This sequence originates from a woman in her thirties or forties who had recovered from COVID-19. The specimen was peripheral blood. V usage is TRBV10-3 and J usage is TRBJ1-2; D possibly corresponds to TRBD1 (5 bases). In DNA, the CDR3 is TGTGCCATCAGCCCGGGGGGGGAGGGCTATGGCTACACCTTC. The encoded protein is CAISPGGEGYGYTF.